The 14 T cell receptor beta chains below were found in one sample sequenced in a study of blood T cell repertoires in COVID-19. The method was immunoSEQ multiplex PCR; TCRdb's version includes in-frame clones alone and lacks a portion of them. The table shows about 56,000 clones, with 80% to 85% occurring only once. Sequencing input: peripheral blood. The receptors come from a man aged 55 to 69 with COVID-19, enrolled during active disease.

The J gene is TRBJ2-3, the V gene TRBV18; a weak D match, TRBD2 (6 bases). Germline-derived CDR1 and CDR2 are KGHSH and LQKENI. This CDR3 comprises 14 residues. With 0 bases removed from V and 5 bases from J, the gap between germline ends came to 9 bases. In DNA, the CDR3 is TGTGCCAGCTCACCACCGAGCGGGCGAGATACGCAGTATTTT. Amino acid sequence: CASSPPSGRDTQYF.

This clone appeared a few times. The V gene is TRBV28, the J gene TRBJ1-1; 7 bases align to TRBD1. The CDR3 contains 15 residues. Losses at the gene ends were 4 bases for V and 5 bases for J; bases not matched to a gene: 10. The germline gives CDR1 MDHEN, CDR2 SYDVKM. The CDR3 spells CASSSPSRGWTEAFF. DNA of the CDR3: TGTGCCAGCAGTTCTCCCTCCAGGGGGTGGACTGAAGCTTTCTTT.

The rearrangement joins TRBV6-5 to TRBJ1-6; D is possibly TRBD1 (6 bases). Trimming shortened V by 5 bases and J by 7 bases, and 12 bases separated the two germline ends. CDR3 length: 14 amino acids. From germline, CDR1 is MNHEY and CDR2 SVGAGI. The CDR3 bases are TGTGCCAGCAGTCAACAGGGCAAAAATTCACCCCTCCACTTT. Its translation: CASSQQGKNSPLHF.

The chain employs TRBV5-1 and TRBJ2-3, with 10 bases fitting TRBD1. V was clipped by 5 bases and J by 2 bases; unmatched bases: 8. This CDR3 has 16 residues. CDR1 SGHRS and CDR2 YFSETQ come from the germline V gene. For the CDR3, the DNA is TGCGCCAGCAGACCAGGGACAGGGGTTCACACAGATACGCAGTATTTT. The encoded protein is CASRPGTGVHTDTQYF. The full variable domain, completed using reference TRBV5-1 and TRBJ2-3, is KAGVTQTPRYLIKTRGQQVTLSCSPISGHRSVSWYQQTPGQGLQFLFEYFSETQRNKGNFPGRFSGRQFSNSRSEMNVSTLELGDSALYLCASRPGTGVHTDTQYFGPGTRLTVL.

The chain combines TRBV5-1 with TRBJ2-5, with D tentatively TRBD1 (5 bases). Deletions cut 4 bases from V and 1 base from J, with 14 bases between. The CDR3 spans 15 residues. Germline V gene data show CDR1 as SGHRS and CDR2 as YFSETQ. The CDR3 spells CASSPTQGRQETQYF. The CDR3, as DNA: TGCGCCAGCAGCCCTACGCAGGGTCGCCAAGAGACCCAGTACTTC.

The genes are TRBV15 and TRBJ1-2; D uncertain. Trimming removed 0 bases at V and 9 bases at J, with 14 bases between. This CDR3 has 14 amino acids. Germline values: CDR1 LNHNV, CDR2 YYDKDF (reference sequence). The CDR3, as DNA: TGTGCCACCAGCAGAGAAGAATGGGCCCCTAGCTACACCTTC. Its translation: CATSREEWAPSYTF.

The chain uses TRBV30 and TRBJ1-3; D not resolved. The CDR3 is 12 amino acids. V was cut by 5 bases and J by 1 base, with 6 bases left in between. Germline values: CDR1 GTSNPN, CDR2 SVGIG (reference sequence). CDR3 nucleotide sequence: TGTGCCTGGCTGACATCTGGAAACACCATATATTTT. Its protein is CAWLTSGNTIYF.

The genes are TRBV27 and TRBJ1-2; D remains unclear. Per germline, CDR1 MNHEY and CDR2 SMNVEV (reference sequence). The CDR3 sequence is 13 residues long. V was shortened by 6 bases and J by 6 bases, with 14 bases between the two germline ends. CDR3 in DNA: TGTGCCAGCAGCTTAGCGGGGTCCAATGGCTACACCTTC. Its protein is CASSLAGSNGYTF.

The V and J genes are TRBV5-1 and TRBJ2-6; 9 bases are a match to TRBD1. Trimming took 4 bases from V and 0 from J; bases not matched to a gene: 8. The CDR3 length is 18 residues. Germline V gene data show CDR1 as SGHRS and CDR2 as YFSETQ. The CDR3 DNA reads TGCGCCAGCAGCGTTGGACAGGGGACCTTCTCTGGGGCCAACGTCCTGACTTTC. Translated, it gives CASSVGQGTFSGANVLTF.

The chain is built from TRBV2 and TRBJ2-7, with 10 bases matching TRBD1. Germline V gene lookup returns CDR1 SNHLY and CDR2 FYNNEI. This CDR3 has 13 amino acids. Trimming removed 11 bases from V and 6 bases from J; junction bases left unmatched: 10. This chain's CDR3 is CAGEPGQGSEQYF. CDR3 DNA sequence: TGTGCCGGGGAACCGGGACAGGGGTCCGAGCAGTACTTC.

The chain carries TRBV30 and TRBJ2-4; 7 positions agree with TRBD1. In germline, CDR1 is GTSNPN, CDR2 SVGIG (reference sequence). CDR3 size: 16 residues. Trimming cost V 3 bases and J 3 bases; bases outside gene matches: 11. The CDR3 DNA reads TGTGCCTGGAGCGATACCGACAGGGTAGTCAAAAACATTCAGTACTTC. The encoded protein is CAWSDTDRVVKNIQYF.

This clone was seen a handful of times. The chain carries TRBV20-1 and TRBJ1-2, with D maybe TRBD1 (5 bases). V was shortened by 3 bases and J by 4 bases, with 12 bases between the two germline ends. Germline CDR1 is DFQATT and CDR2 is SNEGSKA (reference sequence). This CDR3 has 13 amino acids. The CDR3 region has the DNA TGCAGTGCTAGTCCGGGGGTCATCTATGGCTACACCTTC. Translated: CSASPGVIYGYTF.

This chain joins TRBV28 and TRBJ2-5, with TRBD2 matching over 7 bases. This CDR3 has 13 residues. Germline V gene sequence: CDR1 MDHEN, CDR2 SYDVKM. The V gene end was trimmed by 7 bases and the J gene end by 5 bases; junction bases not matched to a gene: 7. The CDR3 spells CASTTAGEETQYF. The CDR3 nucleotides read TGTGCCAGCACTACGGCGGGGGAGGAGACCCAGTACTTC.

With respect to this clone: A read error may be the cause here, since a much bigger clone is one base away. V usage is TRBV7-3 and J usage is TRBJ1-1; D perhaps matches TRBD1 (6 bases). The ends were cut back, 5 bases at V and 1 base at J, with 8 bases in the middle. This CDR3 has 13 residues. Germline loops: CDR1 SGHTA, CDR2 FQGTGA. The CDR3 nucleotides are TGTGCCAGCAGCATACAGGGGAACACTGAAGCTTTCTTT. Its translation: CASSIQGNTEAFF. Full variable domain (missing parts from reference TRBV7-3 and TRBJ1-1): GAGVSQTPSNKVTEKGKYVELRCDPISGHTALYWYRQSLGQGPEFLIYFQGTGAADDSGLPNDRFFAVRPEGSVSTLKIQRTERGDSAVYLCASSIQGNTEAFFGQGTRLTVV.